This TCR beta chain comes out of a study of early T cells in non-severe SARS-CoV-2 infection. This clonotype was recorded a few times. This CDR3 contains 15 residues. Germline CDR1 SGHAT, CDR2 FQNNGV. V dropped 3 bases and J dropped 7; count of bases not matched to a gene: 7. A single record per CDR3 protein comes from TCRdb applying MiXCR to the 5' RACE reads. Of 55,000 to 75,000 distinct CDR3 sequences in the sample, 10% to 15% were seen once. The chain couples TRBV11-2 to TRBJ2-1; 9 bases agree with TRBD2. This receptor was obtained from an adult who was a healthcare worker with PCR-confirmed SARS-CoV-2 infection or an uninfected control (not recorded which). The sequenced material came from whole blood. CDR3 loop: CASSFGLARTNEQFF. The CDR3 DNA follows: TGTGCCAGCAGCTTCGGACTAGCGAGAACTAATGAGCAGTTCTTC.